This T cell receptor beta chain comes out of a study of CD8 T cells in Susac syndrome. Study observations and caveats: An acknowledgment was made by the study that its TCR sequencing and HLA analysis involved relatively few individuals.

In the case of this clonotype: Its specificity is not known.

Reverse transcription of 0.5 to 1 ug RNA was performed with random hexamers. TCRdb processed the immunoSEQ multiplex PCR reads anew with MiXCR; each CDR3 protein has one entry. The top ten hold around 0.076% of the sample, which has hundreds of thousands of distinct CDR3 sequences, 85% to 95% seen once. The CDR3 loop spans 18 amino acids. Trimming took 0 bases from V and 0 from J; bases not matched to a gene: 9. From germline, CDR1 is LNHNV and CDR2 YYDKDF (reference sequence). TEMRA cells were FACS-enriched, and CD8+ and CD4+ T cells were isolated negatively. The TCR comes from a human donor with multiple sclerosis. Sequenced sample: CD4+ T cells from PBMCs. V and J are TRBV15 and TRBJ2-3; TRBD2 matches at 7 bases. CDR3 nucleotide sequence: TGTGCCACCAGCAGAGAGGGAGGGCTAGCGACTAGCACAGATACGCAGTATTTT. Its translation: CATSREGGLATSTDTQYF. Full variable domain (remainder filled in from reference TRBV15 and TRBJ2-3): DAMVIQNPRYQVTQFGKPVTLSCSQTLNHNVMYWYQQKSSQAPKLLFHYYDKDFNNEADTPDNFQSRRPNTSFCFLDIRSPGLGDTAMYLCATSREGGLATSTDTQYFGPGTRLTVL.